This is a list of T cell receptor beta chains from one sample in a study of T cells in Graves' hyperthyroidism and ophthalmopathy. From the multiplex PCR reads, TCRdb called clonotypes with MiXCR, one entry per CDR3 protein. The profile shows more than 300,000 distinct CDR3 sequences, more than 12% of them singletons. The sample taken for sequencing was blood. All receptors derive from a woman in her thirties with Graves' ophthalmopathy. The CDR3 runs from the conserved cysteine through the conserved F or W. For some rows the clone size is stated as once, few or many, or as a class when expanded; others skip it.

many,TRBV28,CATWDKRTDTQYF
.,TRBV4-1,CASSGRGTPYPEAFF
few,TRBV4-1,CASSQGLMRLGYTF
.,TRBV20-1,CSAKGVETQYF
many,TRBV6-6,CASSYFSRANEQFF
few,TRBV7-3,CASSSRQANTGELFF
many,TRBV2,CASSGSTEAFF
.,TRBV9,CASKKGQGRDTQYF
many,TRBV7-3,CASSSNRGQYNEQFF
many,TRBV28,CASSLARGTYEQYF
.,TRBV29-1,CSVEGFRGTDTQYF
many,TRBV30,CAWAAGSTEAFF
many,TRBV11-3,CASSHTRGETQYF
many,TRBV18,CASSPYSAQGNSPLHF
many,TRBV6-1,CASSVRESNQPQHF
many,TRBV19,CASRWTPLGSNQPQHF
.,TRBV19,CASSSRGCGGTDTQYF
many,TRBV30,CAWSRVEEKLFF
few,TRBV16,CASSQNRGSGNEKLFF
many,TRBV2,CASRLRGTGSEGYTF
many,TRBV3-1,CASSEGGSVTQYF
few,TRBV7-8,CASRQGLGENTEAFF
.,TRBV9,CASTLRQGWQETQYF
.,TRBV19,CASSMSGTTYNEQFF
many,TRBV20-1,CSARDGATTSGGLRGGELFF
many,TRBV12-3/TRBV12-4,CASSFESPNTEAFF
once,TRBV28,CASSFSGRSTEAFF
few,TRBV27,CASSLREGFHEQYF
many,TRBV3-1,CASSQGGGGPYEQYF